The 8 T cell receptor beta chains listed next were all sequenced from one sample in a study of naive and memory T cell subsets (dated by TCRdb to between 2016 and 2019). The library came from 5' RACE. The run used an Illumina MiSeq. The ligated cDNA was amplified in four rounds of PCR with nested alpha and beta constant region primers together with the SP2 primer. The raw public data were reprocessed by TCRdb itself: fastp quality trimming at Q25, MiXCR clonotype calling, in-frame beta chains only. Here each entry gathers all rows of one CDR3 protein and keeps the most common genes and DNA. The sample data list 32,000 or so distinct CDR3 sequences, and over 15% of these were observed just once. The ten biggest clones cover around 2.5% of the sample. The study reported a robust and sensitive protocol to amplify, sequence and analyze TCRs, based on 3' ligation of a UMI-containing oligonucleotide to TCR cDNA.

The source of these receptors is a female donor in good health.

Ten or more counts support this clonotype. The CDR3 is CASLRRVYDTEAFF. The CDR3 bases are TGTGCCAGCTTACGGAGGGTATATGACACTGAAGCTTTCTTT. The chain carries TRBV7-8 and TRBJ1-1; D is unclear. V was shortened by 8 bases and J by 3 bases, with 16 bases between the two germline ends. CDR1 is SGHVS and CDR2 is FQNEAQ in the germline V gene. The CDR3 is 14 residues long. Variable domain in full (rest from reference TRBV7-8 and TRBJ1-1): GAGVSQSPRYKVAKRGQDVALRCDPISGHVSLFWYQQALGQGPEFLTYFQNEAQLDKSGLPSDRFFAERPEGSVSTLKIQRTQQEDSAVYLCASLRRVYDTEAFFGQGTRLTVV.

This clonotype was recorded many times. This chain joins TRBV20-1 and TRBJ1-1; no clear D. Looked up from germline, CDR1 is DFQATT and CDR2 is SNEGSKA (reference sequence). Between the trimmed V and J ends, which lost 5 bases and 3 bases, there was a span of 16 bases. CDR3 length: 14 amino acids. The CDR3 DNA sequence: TGCAGTGCTCGAATGGGTTCCTCGGACACTGAAGCTTTCTTT. Protein: CSARMGSSDTEAFF.

The chain couples TRBV5-6 to TRBJ1-5; 7 bases fit TRBD1. Germline CDR1 and CDR2: SGHDT and YYEEEE. This CDR3 has 14 amino acids. With 4 bases clipped from V and 4 bases from J, the junction kept 5 bases outside the gene matches. The CDR3 reads CASSGTGVNQPQHF. As DNA, the CDR3 is TGTGCCAGCAGCGGAACAGGGGTTAATCAGCCCCAGCATTTT.

The sample holds a few counts of this clonotype. The J gene is TRBJ1-6, the V gene TRBV7-8; 12 nucleotides match TRBD1. The V and J ends lost 5 bases and 7 bases, in that order; junction bases with no gene match: 6. Germline CDR1 reads SGHVS; CDR2 reads FQNEAQ. The CDR3 totals 16 residues. For the CDR3, the DNA is TGTGCCAGCAGCACCGGGACAGGGGGCCGGAATTCACCCCTCCACTTT. It codes for CASSTGTGGRNSPLHF.

V gene TRBV10-3 combines with J gene TRBJ2-7, with 9 positions matching TRBD2. J was trimmed by 11 bases and V by 6 bases; bases with no gene match: 5. Germline-derived CDR1 and CDR2 are ENHRY and SYGVKD. The CDR3 is 11 residues long. The CDR3 region is CAIRTGTSKYF. Here the CDR3 DNA reads TGTGCCATCAGAACCGGGACTAGCAAGTACTTC.

This clonotype was detected many times. The genes are TRBV7-6 and TRBJ1-6; 8 positions agree with TRBD1. Germline V gene sequence: CDR1 SGHVS, CDR2 FNYEAQ. After removal of 0 bases from V and 8 bases from J, the junction contained 9 bases not matched to a gene. CDR3 length: 17 residues. The CDR3 coding sequence is TGTGCCAGCAGCTTAGCCCCAGGGGGCGTTGGGGATTCACCCCTCCACTTT. Amino acids: CASSLAPGGVGDSPLHF.

This chain joins TRBV7-6 and TRBJ2-7; D may be TRBD2 (6 bases). The germline CDR1 and CDR2 sequences are SGHVS and FNYEAQ. This CDR3 region has 15 residues. Trimming took off 0 bases at V and 7 bases at J, with 16 bases between the two ends. The CDR3 DNA reads TGTGCCAGCAGCTTAGCGCCCGAGAGGGCGGGAGAGCAGTACTTC. Protein sequence: CASSLAPERAGEQYF.

This clonotype came up many times. The chain joins TRBV5-6 to TRBJ2-3, with TRBD1 matching 11 bases. The CDR3 is 15 residues long. The ends lost 0 bases at V and 8 bases at J; junction bases unmatched: 5. Germline assignment: CDR1 SGHDT and CDR2 YYEEEE. The CDR3 coding sequence is TGTGCCAGCAGCTTGGGGACAGGGGGCCGGAGTACGCAGTATTTT. Translation gives CASSLGTGGRSTQYF. The full variable domain, with the rest looked up from reference TRBV5-6 and TRBJ2-3, is DAGVTQSPTHLIKTRGQQVTLRCSPKSGHDTVSWYQQALGQGPQFIFQYYEEEERQRGNFPDRFSGHQFPNYSSELNVNALLLGDSALYLCASSLGTGGRSTQYFGPGTRLTVL.